In its sample, the clone carrying this T cell receptor (beta chain) was seen a few times. The antigen remains unidentified. CDR3 size: 16 residues. Trimming removed 0 bases from V and 0 bases from J, with 9 bases in between. Germline V CDR1 and CDR2: MGHRA, YSYEKL. The data were obtained in a study of T cell repertoires in ileal Crohn's disease. General study points: Compared with non-smokers, active smokers at surgery showed more clonal expansions. Mucosal expansions were suggested to be mainly CD8 T cells.

Repertoires were generated with immunoSEQ multiplex PCR, while TCRdb's copy carries only in-frame clones and drops some. The sample lists about 12,000 clones; roughly four fifths were seen once. The sample taken for sequencing was ileal tissue. The V gene is TRBV4-1, the J gene TRBJ1-3, with D perhaps TRBD1 (5 bases). The receptor was derived from an adult with Crohn's disease. The DNA for the CDR3 is TGCGCCAGCAGCCAAGAGTTCGGGGGCTCTGGAAACACCATATATTTT. Amino acid sequence: CASSQEFGGSGNTIYF.